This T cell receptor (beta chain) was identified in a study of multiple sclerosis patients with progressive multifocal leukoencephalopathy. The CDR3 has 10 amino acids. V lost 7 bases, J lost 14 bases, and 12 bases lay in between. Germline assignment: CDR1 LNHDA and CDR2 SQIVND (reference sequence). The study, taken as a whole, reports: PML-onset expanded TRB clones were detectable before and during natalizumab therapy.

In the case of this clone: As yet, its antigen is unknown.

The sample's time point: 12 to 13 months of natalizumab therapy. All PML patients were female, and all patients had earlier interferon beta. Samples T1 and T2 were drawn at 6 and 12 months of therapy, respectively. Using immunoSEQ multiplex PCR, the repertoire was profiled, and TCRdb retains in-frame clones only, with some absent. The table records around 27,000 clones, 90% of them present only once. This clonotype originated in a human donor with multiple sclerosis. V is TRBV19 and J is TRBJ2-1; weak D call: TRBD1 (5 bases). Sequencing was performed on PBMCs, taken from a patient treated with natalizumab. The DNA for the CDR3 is TGTGCCAGTAAGGCGGCAGGGAAGTTCTTC. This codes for CASKAAGKFF. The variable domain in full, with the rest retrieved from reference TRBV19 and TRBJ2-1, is DGGITQSPKYLFRKEGQNVTLSCEQNLNHDAMYWYRQDPGQGLRLIYYSQIVNDFQKGDIAEGYSVSREKKESFPLTVTSAQKNPTAFYLCASKAAGKFFGPGTRLTVL.